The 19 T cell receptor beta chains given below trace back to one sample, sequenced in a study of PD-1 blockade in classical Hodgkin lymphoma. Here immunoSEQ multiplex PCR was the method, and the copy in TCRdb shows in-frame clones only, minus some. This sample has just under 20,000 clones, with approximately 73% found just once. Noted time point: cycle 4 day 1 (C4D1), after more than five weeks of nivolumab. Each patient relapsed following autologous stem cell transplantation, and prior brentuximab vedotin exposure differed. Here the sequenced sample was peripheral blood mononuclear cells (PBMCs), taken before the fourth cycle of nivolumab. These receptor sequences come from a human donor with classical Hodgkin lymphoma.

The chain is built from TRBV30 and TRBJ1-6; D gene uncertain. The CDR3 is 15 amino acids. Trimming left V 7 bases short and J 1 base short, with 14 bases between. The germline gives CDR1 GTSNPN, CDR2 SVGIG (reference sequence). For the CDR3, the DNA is TGTGCCTTACGGACCCCGTGGTCCTATAATTCACCCCTCCACTTT. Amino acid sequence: CALRTPWSYNSPLHF.

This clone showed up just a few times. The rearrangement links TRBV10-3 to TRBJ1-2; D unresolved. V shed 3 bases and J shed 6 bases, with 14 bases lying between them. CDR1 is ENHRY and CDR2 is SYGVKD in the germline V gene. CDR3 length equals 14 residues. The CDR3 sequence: CAISEPPERDGYTF. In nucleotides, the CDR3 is TGTGCCATCAGTGAACCGCCTGAGCGGGATGGCTACACCTTC.

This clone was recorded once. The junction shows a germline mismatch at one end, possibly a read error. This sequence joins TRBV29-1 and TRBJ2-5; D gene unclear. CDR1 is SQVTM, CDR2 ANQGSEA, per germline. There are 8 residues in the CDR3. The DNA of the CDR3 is TGCAGCGTTGAAGGAGCAAACTTC. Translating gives CSVEGANF.

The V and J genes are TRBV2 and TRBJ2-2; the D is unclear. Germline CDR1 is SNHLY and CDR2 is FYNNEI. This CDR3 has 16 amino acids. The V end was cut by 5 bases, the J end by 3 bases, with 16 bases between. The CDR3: CASSLGPPAYTGELFF. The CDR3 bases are TGTGCCAGCAGTCTCGGGCCACCGGCGTACACCGGGGAGCTGTTTTTT.

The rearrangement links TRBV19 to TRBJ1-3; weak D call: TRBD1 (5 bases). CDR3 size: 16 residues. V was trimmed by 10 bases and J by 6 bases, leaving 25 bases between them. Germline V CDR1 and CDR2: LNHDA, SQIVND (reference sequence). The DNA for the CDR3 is TGTGCCACTCAGGGATGGAAGACCGAAGATCAAAACACCATATATTTT. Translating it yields CATQGWKTEDQNTIYF.

The CDR3 here is CASRSRRDSANTGELFF. In nucleotides, the CDR3 is TGTGCCTCAAGGTCTAGAAGGGACTCCGCGAACACCGGGGAGCTGTTTTTT. The chain joins TRBV30 to TRBJ2-2; tentatively, D is TRBD2 (6 bases). Germline V gene lookup returns CDR1 GTSNPN and CDR2 SVGIG (reference sequence). The V end lost 7 bases, the J end lost 0 bases, and 21 bases lay between the germline ends. The CDR3 runs to 17 residues.

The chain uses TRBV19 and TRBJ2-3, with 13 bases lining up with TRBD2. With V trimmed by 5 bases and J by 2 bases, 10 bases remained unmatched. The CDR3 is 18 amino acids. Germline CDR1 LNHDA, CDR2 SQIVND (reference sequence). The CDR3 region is CASSFTRLAGGPTDTQYF. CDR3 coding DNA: TGTGCCAGTAGTTTCACCCGACTAGCGGGGGGCCCCACAGATACGCAGTATTTT.

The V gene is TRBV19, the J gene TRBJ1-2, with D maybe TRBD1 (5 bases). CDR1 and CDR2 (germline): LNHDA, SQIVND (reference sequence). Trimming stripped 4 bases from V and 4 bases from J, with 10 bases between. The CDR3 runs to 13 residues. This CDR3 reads CASSNSGTYGYTF. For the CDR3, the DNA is TGTGCCAGTAGTAACTCCGGGACCTATGGCTACACCTTC.

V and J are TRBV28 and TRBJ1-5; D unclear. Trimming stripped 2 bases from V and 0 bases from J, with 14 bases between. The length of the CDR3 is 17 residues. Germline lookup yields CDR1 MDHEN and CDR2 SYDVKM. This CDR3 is CASSLHAVRISNQPQHF. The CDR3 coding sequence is TGTGCCAGCAGTTTACATGCGGTAAGGATTAGCAATCAGCCCCAGCATTTT.

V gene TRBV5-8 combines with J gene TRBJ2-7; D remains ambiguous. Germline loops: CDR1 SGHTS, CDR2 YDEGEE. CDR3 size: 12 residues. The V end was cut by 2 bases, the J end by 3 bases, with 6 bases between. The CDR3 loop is CASSFADYEQYF. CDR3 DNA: TGTGCCAGCAGCTTTGCGGACTACGAGCAGTACTTC.

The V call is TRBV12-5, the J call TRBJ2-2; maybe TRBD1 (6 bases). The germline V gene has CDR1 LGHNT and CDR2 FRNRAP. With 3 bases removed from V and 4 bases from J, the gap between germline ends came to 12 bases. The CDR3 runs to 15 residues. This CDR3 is CASGFSGAATGELFF. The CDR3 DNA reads TGTGCTAGTGGTTTCTCAGGGGCTGCCACCGGGGAGCTGTTTTTT.

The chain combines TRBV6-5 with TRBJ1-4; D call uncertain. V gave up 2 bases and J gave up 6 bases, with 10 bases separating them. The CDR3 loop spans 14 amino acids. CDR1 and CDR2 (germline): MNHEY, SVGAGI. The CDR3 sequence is CASSYVGIDEKLFF. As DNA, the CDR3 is TGTGCCAGCAGTTACGTAGGTATAGATGAAAAACTGTTTTTT.

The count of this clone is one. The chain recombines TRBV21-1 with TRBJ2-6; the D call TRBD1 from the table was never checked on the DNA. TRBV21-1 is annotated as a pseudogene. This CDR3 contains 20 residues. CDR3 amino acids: CASSKRSLRDRDSGANVLTF. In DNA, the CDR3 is TGTGCCAGCAGCAAACGGTCACTCCGGGACAGGGACTCTGGGGCCAACGTCCTGACTTTC.

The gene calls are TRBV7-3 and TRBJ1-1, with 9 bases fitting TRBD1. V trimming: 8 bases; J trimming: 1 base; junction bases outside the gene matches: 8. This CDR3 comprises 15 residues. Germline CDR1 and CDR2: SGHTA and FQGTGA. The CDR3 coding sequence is TGTGCCAGCGCCGGGACAGGGCTAAAGAACACTGAAGCTTTCTTT. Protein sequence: CASAGTGLKNTEAFF.

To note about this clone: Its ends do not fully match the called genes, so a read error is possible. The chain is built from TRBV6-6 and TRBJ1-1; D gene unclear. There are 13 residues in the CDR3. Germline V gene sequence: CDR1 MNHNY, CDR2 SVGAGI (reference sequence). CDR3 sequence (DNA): TGTGCCATCAGTGATGGGGAGAACACTGAAGCTTTCTTT. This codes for CAISDGENTEAFF.

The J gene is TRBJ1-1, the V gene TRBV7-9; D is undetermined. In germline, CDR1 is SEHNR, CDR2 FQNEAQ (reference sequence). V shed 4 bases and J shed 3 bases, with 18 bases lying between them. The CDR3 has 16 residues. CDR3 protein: CASSSRRWGLDTEAFF. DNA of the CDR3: TGTGCCAGCAGCTCCAGAAGATGGGGTCTAGACACTGAAGCTTTCTTT.

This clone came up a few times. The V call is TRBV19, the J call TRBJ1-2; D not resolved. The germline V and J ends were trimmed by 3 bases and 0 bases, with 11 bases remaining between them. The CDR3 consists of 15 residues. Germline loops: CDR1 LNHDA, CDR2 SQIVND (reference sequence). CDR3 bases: TGTGCCAGTAGTATTTTGGTCACACCTAACTATGGCTACACCTTC. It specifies CASSILVTPNYGYTF.

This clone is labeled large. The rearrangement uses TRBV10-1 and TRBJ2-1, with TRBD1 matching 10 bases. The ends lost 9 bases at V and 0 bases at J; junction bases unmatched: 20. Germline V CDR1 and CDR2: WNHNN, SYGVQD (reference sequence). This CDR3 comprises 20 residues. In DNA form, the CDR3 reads TGCGCCAGTAACCCAGCCGACCCGGGACAGGGGTCCAGCTCCTACAATGAGCAGTTCTTC. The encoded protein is CASNPADPGQGSSSYNEQFF.

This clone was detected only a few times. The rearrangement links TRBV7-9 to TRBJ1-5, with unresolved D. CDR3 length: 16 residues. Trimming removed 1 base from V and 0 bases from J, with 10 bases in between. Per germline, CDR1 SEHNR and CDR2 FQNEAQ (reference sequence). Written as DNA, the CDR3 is TGTGCCAGCAGCTTAGGCAGCAAGACTAGCAATCAGCCCCAGCATTTT. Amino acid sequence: CASSLGSKTSNQPQHF.